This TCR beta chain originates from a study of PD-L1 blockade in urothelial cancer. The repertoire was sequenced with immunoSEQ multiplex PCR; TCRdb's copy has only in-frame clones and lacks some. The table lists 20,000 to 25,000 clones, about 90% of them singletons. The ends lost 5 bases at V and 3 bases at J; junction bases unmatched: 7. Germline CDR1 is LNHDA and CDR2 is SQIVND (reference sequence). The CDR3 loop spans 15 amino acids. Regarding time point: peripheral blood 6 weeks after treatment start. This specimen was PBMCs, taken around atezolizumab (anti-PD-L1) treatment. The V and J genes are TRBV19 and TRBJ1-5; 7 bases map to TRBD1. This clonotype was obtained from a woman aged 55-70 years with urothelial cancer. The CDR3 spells CASSVNDRDNQPQHF. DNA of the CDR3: TGTGCCAGTAGTGTCAACGACAGGGACAATCAGCCCCAGCATTTT.